These T cell receptor beta chains were read from a single sample in a study of CD8+ T cells in alopecia areata. Repertoires were generated with immunoSEQ multiplex PCR, while TCRdb's copy carries only in-frame clones and drops some. The data show about 170,000 clones, 67% seen once. The source material was CD8+ T cells sorted from blood, sampled at week 0. The receptors originated from a human donor with alopecia areata. Both conserved end residues are part of each CDR3. D genes are given only for firm matches. Size values are once, few and many counts, or a class for expanded clones, and some rows have none.

NA,TRBV15,NA,TRBJ2-7,CATSSSGTDSYEQYF,TGTGCCACCAGCAGTAGCGGGACAGATTCCTACGAGCAGTACTTC
TRBD1,TRBV18,NA,TRBJ2-7,CASSPRQGLTYEQYF,TGTGCCAGCTCACCGAGACAGGGATTGACCTACGAGCAGTACTTC
NA,TRBV29-1,NA,TRBJ2-4,CSGVSTQNIQYF,TGCAGCGGCGTATCTACCCAAAACATTCAGTACTTC
TRBD2,TRBV2,NA,TRBJ2-7,CARSSGGDNEQYF,TGTGCCAGATCTAGCGGGGGGGATAACGAGCAGTACTTC
NA,TRBV5-6,few,TRBJ2-4,CASSLADQDPYF,TGTGCCAGCAGCTTAGCAGATCAAGACCCGTACTTC
NA,TRBV7-8,NA,TRBJ2-3,CASSRRGGPDTQYF,TGTGCCAGCAGCAGAAGGGGGGGCCCAGATACGCAGTATTTT
TRBD1,TRBV13,NA,TRBJ2-3,CASSPWGQGTTDTQYF,TGTGCCAGCAGCCCCTGGGGACAGGGAACCACAGATACGCAGTATTTT
NA,TRBV7-8,NA,TRBJ2-7,CASSLSNRAHEQYF,TGTGCCAGCAGCTTAAGTAACAGGGCCCACGAGCAGTACTTC
NA,TRBV4-1,NA,TRBJ2-1,CASSHGNEQFF,TGCGCCAGCAGTCACGGTAATGAGCAGTTCTTC
TRBD2,TRBV30,NA,TRBJ2-1,CAWMRGAWNEQFF,TGTGCCTGGATGCGGGGGGCCTGGAATGAGCAGTTCTTC
NA,TRBV19,NA,TRBJ2-5,CASSILGDQETQYF,TGTGCCAGTAGTATTCTTGGGGACCAAGAGACCCAGTACTTC
NA,TRBV25-1,NA,TRBJ2-3,CASNLPHTDTQYF,TGTGCCAGCAACCTTCCCCACACAGATACGCAGTATTTT
NA,TRBV6-5,NA,TRBJ2-2,CASSYSITGELFF,TGTGCCAGCAGTTACTCGATAACGGGGGAGCTGTTTTTT
NA,TRBV5-6,once,TRBJ1-1,CASSLQGTEAFF,TGTGCCAGCAGCTTACAGGGAACTGAAGCTTTCTTT
NA,TRBV5-6,NA,TRBJ2-1,CASSLGTPNEQFF,TGTGCCAGCAGCTTGGGGACTCCTAATGAGCAGTTCTTC
NA,TRBV4-2,NA,TRBJ2-3,CASSQDTDTQYF,TGTGCCAGCAGCCAAGATACAGATACGCAGTATTTT
TRBD1,TRBV5-6,NA,TRBJ1-5,CASSLGTGLQPQHF,TGTGCCAGCAGTCTGGGGACAGGGCTTCAGCCCCAGCATTTT
NA,TRBV4-1,NA,TRBJ1-1,CASSQDHQNTEAFF,TGCGCCAGCAGCCAAGATCATCAGAACACTGAAGCTTTCTTT
NA,TRBV23-1,NA,TRBJ1-6,CASSQHYSPLHF,TGCGCCAGCAGTCAACACTATTCACCCCTCCACTTT
NA,TRBV30,NA,TRBJ1-1,CAWSVSMNTEAFF,TGTGCCTGGAGTGTTTCCATGAACACTGAAGCTTTCTTT
NA,TRBV2,NA,TRBJ1-1,CASRAGGGTEAFF,TGTGCCAGCAGAGCTGGAGGGGGCACTGAAGCTTTCTTT
TRBD1,TRBV5-1,NA,TRBJ1-1,CASSLTGTGYTEAFF,TGCGCCAGCAGCTTGACAGGGACAGGGTACACTGAAGCTTTCTTT
NA,TRBV19,NA,TRBJ2-5,CASSILTGAGETQYF,TGTGCCAGTAGTATTCTTACCGGGGCTGGAGAGACCCAGTACTTC
NA,TRBV9,NA,TRBJ1-3,CASSVDLGSGNTIYF,TGTGCCAGCAGCGTAGACCTGGGTTCAGGAAACACCATATATTTT
NA,TRBV9,NA,TRBJ2-3,CASSVGRLIFTDTQYF,TGTGCCAGCAGCGTAGGGAGACTAATTTTCACAGATACGCAGTATTTT
TRBD1,TRBV7-8,NA,TRBJ2-1,CASSPTGTGAFF,TGTGCCAGCAGCCCGACCGGGACAGGGGCGTTCTTC
NA,TRBV6-6,few,TRBJ1-1,CASSYSVAYTEAFF,TGTGCCAGCAGTTACTCCGTCGCCTACACTGAAGCTTTCTTT
NA,TRBV29-1,once,TRBJ1-2,CSVHKTGGYTF,TGCAGCGTTCACAAGACAGGTGGCTACACCTTC
NA,TRBV25-1,NA,TRBJ1-1,CASSQNTEAFF,TGTGCCAGCAGTCAGAACACTGAAGCTTTCTTT
NA,TRBV29-1,NA,TRBJ1-1,CSAIREGGHTEAFF,TGCAGCGCCATAAGAGAAGGCGGACACACTGAAGCTTTCTTT
NA,TRBV6-1,NA,TRBJ2-7,CASTVDSSYEQYF,TGTGCCAGCACCGTCGATAGCTCCTACGAGCAGTACTTC
NA,TRBV27,NA,TRBJ2-5,CASSPLLGVLETQYF,TGTGCCAGCAGCCCTCTCTTGGGCGTGCTTGAGACCCAGTACTTC
NA,TRBV2,once,TRBJ2-7,CASSDSYEQYF,TGTGCCAGCAGTGATTCCTACGAGCAGTACTTC
NA,TRBV25-1,few,TRBJ2-7,CASSGTRRQQYF,TGTGCCAGCAGTGGTACAAGGCGTCAGCAGTACTTC
TRBD1,TRBV4-1,NA,TRBJ2-5,CASSQEDRTKETQYF,TGCGCCAGCAGCCAAGAGGACAGGACAAAAGAGACCCAGTACTTC
NA,TRBV13,NA,TRBJ2-1,CASSPRGEVVLNEQFF,TGTGCCAGCAGCCCGAGGGGGGAGGTTGTACTCAATGAGCAGTTCTTC
NA,TRBV27,NA,TRBJ1-1,CASSSTQGGGDTEAFF,TGTGCCAGCAGTTCCACACAGGGTGGTGGCGACACTGAAGCTTTCTTT
NA,TRBV13,NA,TRBJ1-2,CASSLVGSGYGYTF,TGTGCCAGCAGCTTAGTCGGGAGTGGGTATGGCTACACCTTC
TRBD1,TRBV14,NA,TRBJ1-2,CASSQDPQGATGYTF,TGTGCCAGCAGCCAAGATCCCCAGGGGGCGACGGGCTACACCTTC
NA,TRBV27,NA,TRBJ2-7,CASSSGAIGQYF,TGTGCCAGCAGTTCCGGAGCTATTGGGCAGTACTTC
NA,TRBV19,NA,TRBJ1-2,CASTPTVDYGYTF,TGTGCCAGTACCCCGACAGTAGACTATGGCTACACCTTC
NA,TRBV6-7,NA,TRBJ2-2,CASSLVTPSVFF,TGTGCCAGCAGTTTGGTAACACCTTCGGTGTTTTTT
NA,TRBV6-4,NA,TRBJ2-1,CASSSFLGNNEQFF,TGTGCCAGCAGCTCATTCCTTGGGAACAATGAGCAGTTCTTC
TRBD1,TRBV6-5,few,TRBJ2-7,CASSKDRGELYEQYF,TGTGCCAGCAGTAAAGACAGGGGAGAGCTCTACGAGCAGTACTTC
NA,TRBV9,NA,TRBJ2-7,CASGGTSSYEQYF,TGTGCCAGCGGCGGAACCAGCTCCTACGAGCAGTACTTC
TRBD2,TRBV19,many,TRBJ2-1,CASSKGLAGRAEQFF,TGTGCCAGTAGTAAGGGACTAGCGGGGAGAGCTGAGCAGTTCTTC